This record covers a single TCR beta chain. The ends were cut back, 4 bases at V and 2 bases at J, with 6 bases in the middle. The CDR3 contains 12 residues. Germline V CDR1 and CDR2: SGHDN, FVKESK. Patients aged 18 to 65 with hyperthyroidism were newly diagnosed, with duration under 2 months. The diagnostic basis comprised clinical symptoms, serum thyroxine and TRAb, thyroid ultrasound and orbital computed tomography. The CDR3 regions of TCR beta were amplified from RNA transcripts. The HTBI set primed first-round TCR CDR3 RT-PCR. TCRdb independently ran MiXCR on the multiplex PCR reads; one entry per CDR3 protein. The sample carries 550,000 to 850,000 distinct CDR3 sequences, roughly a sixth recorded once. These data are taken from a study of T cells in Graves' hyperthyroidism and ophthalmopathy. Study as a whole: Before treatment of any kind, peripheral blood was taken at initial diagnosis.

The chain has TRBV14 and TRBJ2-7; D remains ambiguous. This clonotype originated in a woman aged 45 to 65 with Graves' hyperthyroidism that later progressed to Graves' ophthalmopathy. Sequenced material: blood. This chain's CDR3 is CASSPPPYEQYF. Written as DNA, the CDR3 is TGTGCCAGCAGCCCGCCCCCCTACGAGCAGTACTTC.